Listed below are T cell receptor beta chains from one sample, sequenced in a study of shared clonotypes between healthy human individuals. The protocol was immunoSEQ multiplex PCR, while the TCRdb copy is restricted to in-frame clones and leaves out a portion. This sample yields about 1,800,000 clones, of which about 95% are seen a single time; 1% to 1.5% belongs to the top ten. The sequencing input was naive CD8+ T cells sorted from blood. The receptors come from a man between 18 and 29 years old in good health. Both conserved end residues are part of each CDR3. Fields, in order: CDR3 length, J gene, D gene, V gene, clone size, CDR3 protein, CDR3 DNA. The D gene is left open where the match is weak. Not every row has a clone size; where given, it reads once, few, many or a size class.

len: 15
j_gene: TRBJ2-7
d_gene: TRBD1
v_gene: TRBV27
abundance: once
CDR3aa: CASRAWTGDSYEQYF
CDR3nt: TGTGCCAGCAGAGCCTGGACAGGGGACTCCTACGAGCAGTACTTC

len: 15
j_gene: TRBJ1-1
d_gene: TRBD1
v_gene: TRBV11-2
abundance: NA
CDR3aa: CASSLVGGGGFGAFF
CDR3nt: TGTGCCAGCAGCTTAGTGGGAGGGGGCGGATTTGGAGCTTTCTTT

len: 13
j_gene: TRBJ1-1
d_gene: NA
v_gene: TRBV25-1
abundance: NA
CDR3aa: CASSETANTEAFF
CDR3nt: TGTGCCAGCAGTGAAACGGCGAACACTGAAGCTTTCTTT

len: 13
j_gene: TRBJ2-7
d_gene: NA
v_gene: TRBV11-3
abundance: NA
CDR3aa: CASSLGQSYEQYF
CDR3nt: TGTGCCAGCAGCTTAGGGCAGAGCTACGAGCAGTACTTC

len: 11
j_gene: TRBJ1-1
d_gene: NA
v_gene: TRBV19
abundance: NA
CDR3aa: CASSIGNEAFF
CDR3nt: TGTGCCAGTAGTATCGGGAATGAAGCTTTCTTT

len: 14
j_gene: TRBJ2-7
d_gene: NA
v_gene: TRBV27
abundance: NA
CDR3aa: CASSLSGDFTEQYF
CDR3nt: TGTGCCAGCAGTTTATCTGGCGATTTTACCGAGCAGTACTTC

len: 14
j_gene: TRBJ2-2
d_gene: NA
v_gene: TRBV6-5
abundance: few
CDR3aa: CASSYGGNTGELFF
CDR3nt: TGTGCCAGCAGTTACGGGGGAAACACCGGGGAGCTGTTTTTT

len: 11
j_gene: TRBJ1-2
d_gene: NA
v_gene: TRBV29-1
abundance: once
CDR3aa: CSVWWTDGYTF
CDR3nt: TGCAGCGTGTGGTGGACGGATGGCTACACCTTC

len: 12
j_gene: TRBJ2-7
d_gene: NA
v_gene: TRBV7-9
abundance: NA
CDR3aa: CASGGNGYEQYF
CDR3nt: TGTGCCAGCGGGGGGAACGGGTACGAGCAGTACTTC

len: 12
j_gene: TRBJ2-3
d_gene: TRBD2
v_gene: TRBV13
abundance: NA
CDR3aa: CASSRGGDTQYF
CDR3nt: TGTGCCAGCAGCCGGGGGGGAGATACGCAGTATTTT

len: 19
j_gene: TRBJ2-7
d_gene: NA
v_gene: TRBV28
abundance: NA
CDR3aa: CASSLEGNPPAATTYEQYF
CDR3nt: TGTGCCAGCAGTTTAGAGGGAAATCCACCGGCCGCCACCACCTACGAGCAGTACTTC

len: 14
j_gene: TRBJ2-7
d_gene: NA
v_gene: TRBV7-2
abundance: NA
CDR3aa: CASSLWVTSYEQYF
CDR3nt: TGTGCCAGCAGCTTATGGGTTACGTCCTACGAGCAGTACTTC

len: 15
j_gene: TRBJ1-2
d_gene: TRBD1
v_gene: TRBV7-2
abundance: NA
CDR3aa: CASSSQTGGAKGYTF
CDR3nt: TGTGCCAGCAGCTCCCAGACAGGGGGCGCGAAAGGCTACACCTTC

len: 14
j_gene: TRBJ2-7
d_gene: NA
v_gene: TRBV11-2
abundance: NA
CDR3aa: CASSLGLNYYEQYF
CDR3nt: TGTGCCAGCAGCTTGGGACTTAATTATTACGAGCAGTACTTC

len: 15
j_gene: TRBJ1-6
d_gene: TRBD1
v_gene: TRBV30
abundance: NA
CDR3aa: CAWSEGQGAFSPLHF
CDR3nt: TGTGCCTGGAGTGAGGGACAGGGGGCTTTTTCACCCCTCCACTTT

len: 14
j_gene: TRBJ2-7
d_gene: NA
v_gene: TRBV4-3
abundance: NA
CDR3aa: CASSQGVGNYEQYF
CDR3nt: TGCGCCAGCAGCCAAGGAGTAGGGAACTACGAGCAGTACTTC

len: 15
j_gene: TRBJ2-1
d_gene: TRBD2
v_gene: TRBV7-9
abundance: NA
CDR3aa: CASSSRDYPYNEQFF
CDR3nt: TGTGCCAGCAGCTCCCGGGACTACCCCTACAATGAGCAGTTCTTC

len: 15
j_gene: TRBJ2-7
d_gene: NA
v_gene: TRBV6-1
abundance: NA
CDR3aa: CASSEAQEFPYEQYF
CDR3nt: TGTGCCAGCAGTGAAGCACAGGAGTTCCCCTACGAGCAGTACTTC

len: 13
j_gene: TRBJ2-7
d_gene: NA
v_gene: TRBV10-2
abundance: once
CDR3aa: CASSESGGYEQYF
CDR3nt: TGCGCCAGCAGTGAGTCGGGGGGCTACGAGCAGTACTTC

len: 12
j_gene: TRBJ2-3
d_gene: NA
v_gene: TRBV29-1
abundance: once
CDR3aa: CSVFEGADTQYF
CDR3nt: TGCAGCGTGTTCGAGGGGGCAGATACGCAGTATTTT

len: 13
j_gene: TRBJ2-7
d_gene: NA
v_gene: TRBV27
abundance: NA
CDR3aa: CASRKGGSYEQYF
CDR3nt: TGTGCCAGCAGGAAGGGGGGATCATACGAGCAGTACTTC

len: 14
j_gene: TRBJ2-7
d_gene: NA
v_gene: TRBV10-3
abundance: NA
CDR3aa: CAISDAGPSYEQYF
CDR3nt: TGTGCCATCAGTGATGCTGGGCCCTCCTACGAGCAGTACTTC

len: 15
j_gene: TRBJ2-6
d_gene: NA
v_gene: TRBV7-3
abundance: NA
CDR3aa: CASSSGISGANVLTF
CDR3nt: TGTGCCAGCAGCTCAGGGATTTCTGGGGCCAACGTCCTGACTTTC

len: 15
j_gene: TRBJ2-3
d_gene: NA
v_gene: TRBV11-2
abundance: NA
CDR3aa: CASSTPRTNRDTQYF
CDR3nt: TGTGCCAGCAGCACACCTAGGACTAACAGGGATACGCAGTATTTT

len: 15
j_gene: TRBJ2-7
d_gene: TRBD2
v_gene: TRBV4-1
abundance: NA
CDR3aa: CASSQDTSGVYEQYF
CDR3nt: TGCGCCAGCAGCCAGGATACTAGCGGGGTCTACGAGCAGTACTTC

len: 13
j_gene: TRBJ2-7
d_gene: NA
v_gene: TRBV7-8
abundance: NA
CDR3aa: CASSSLATYEQYF
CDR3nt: TGTGCCAGCAGCTCCTTAGCAACCTACGAGCAGTACTTC

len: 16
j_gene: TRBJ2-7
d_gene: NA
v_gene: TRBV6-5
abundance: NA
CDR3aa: CASSFSTGQTTMEQYF
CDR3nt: TGTGCCAGCAGTTTTTCTACCGGACAGACTACGATGGAGCAGTACTTC

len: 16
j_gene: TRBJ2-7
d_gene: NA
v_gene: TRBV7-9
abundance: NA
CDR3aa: CASSLGLGQGTYEQYF
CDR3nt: TGTGCCAGCAGCTTAGGTTTAGGGCAGGGGACCTACGAGCAGTACTTC

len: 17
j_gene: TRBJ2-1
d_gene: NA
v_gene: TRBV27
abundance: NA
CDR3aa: CASSATTGWGLYNEQFF
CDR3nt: TGTGCCAGCAGTGCTACTACAGGGTGGGGGCTCTACAATGAGCAGTTCTTC

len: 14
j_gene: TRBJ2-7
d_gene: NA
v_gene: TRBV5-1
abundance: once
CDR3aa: CASSLSHGGYEQYF
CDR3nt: TGCGCCAGCAGCTTAAGTCACGGGGGCTACGAGCAGTACTTC

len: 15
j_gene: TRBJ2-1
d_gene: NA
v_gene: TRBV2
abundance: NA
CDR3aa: CASSEGGYSYNEQFF
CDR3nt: TGTGCCAGCAGTGAGGGGGGATACTCCTACAATGAGCAGTTCTTC

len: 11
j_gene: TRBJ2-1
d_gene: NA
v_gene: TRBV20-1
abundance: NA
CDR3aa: CSATTGLEQFF
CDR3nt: TGCAGTGCCACAACAGGGCTTGAGCAGTTCTTC

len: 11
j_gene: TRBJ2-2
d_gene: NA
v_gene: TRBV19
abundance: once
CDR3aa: CASIWGGELFF
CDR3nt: TGTGCCAGTATATGGGGCGGGGAGCTGTTTTTT

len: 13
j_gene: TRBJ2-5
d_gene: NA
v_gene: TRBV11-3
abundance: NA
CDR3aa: CASSPGPEETQYF
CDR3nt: TGTGCCAGCAGCCCGGGGCCAGAAGAGACCCAGTACTTC

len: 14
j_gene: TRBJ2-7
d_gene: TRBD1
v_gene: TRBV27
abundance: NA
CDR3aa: CASSPGTGHGEQYF
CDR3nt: TGTGCCAGCAGTCCCGGGACAGGACATGGGGAGCAGTACTTC

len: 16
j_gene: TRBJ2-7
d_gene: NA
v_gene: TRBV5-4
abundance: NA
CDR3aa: CASSSTQINGRYEQYF
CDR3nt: TGTGCCAGCAGCTCAACACAGATAAATGGCCGGTACGAGCAGTACTTC

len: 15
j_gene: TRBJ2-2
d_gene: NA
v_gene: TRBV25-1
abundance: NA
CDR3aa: CASSASGAGTGELFF
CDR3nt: TGTGCCAGCAGTGCCTCGGGGGCCGGCACCGGGGAGCTGTTTTTT

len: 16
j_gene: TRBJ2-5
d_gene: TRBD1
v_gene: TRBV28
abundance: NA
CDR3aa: CASSLYPGTVQETQYF
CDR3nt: TGTGCCAGCAGTTTATACCCGGGGACAGTCCAAGAGACCCAGTACTTC

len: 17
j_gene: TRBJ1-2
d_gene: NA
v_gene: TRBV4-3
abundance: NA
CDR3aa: CASSQDLVSGPRYGYTF
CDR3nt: TGCGCCAGCAGCCAAGATTTAGTATCGGGACCGAGGTATGGCTACACCTTC

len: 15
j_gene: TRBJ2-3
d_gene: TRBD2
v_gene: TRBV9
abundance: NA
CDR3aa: CASSVAGGPGDTQYF
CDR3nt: TGTGCCAGCAGCGTAGCGGGAGGGCCTGGAGATACGCAGTATTTT

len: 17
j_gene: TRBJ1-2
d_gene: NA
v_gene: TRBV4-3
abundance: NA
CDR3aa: CASSQVPSWGADYGYTF
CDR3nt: TGCGCCAGCAGCCAAGTCCCCTCATGGGGCGCGGACTATGGCTACACCTTC

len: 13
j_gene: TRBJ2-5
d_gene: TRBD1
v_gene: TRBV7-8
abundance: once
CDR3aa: CASRHRGQETQYF
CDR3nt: TGTGCCAGCAGACACAGGGGGCAAGAGACCCAGTACTTC

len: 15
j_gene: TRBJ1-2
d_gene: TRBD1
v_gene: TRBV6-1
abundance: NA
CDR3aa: CASSETGTASYGYTF
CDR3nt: TGTGCCAGCAGTGAGACAGGGACCGCTAGCTATGGCTACACCTTC

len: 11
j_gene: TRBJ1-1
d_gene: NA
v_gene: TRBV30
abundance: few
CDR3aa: CAWAGGTEAFF
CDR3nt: TGTGCCTGGGCTGGGGGCACTGAAGCTTTCTTT

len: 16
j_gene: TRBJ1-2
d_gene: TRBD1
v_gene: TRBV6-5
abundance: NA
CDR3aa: CASSLDGDRVIYGYTF
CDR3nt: TGTGCCAGCAGTTTAGATGGGGACAGGGTTATCTATGGCTACACCTTC

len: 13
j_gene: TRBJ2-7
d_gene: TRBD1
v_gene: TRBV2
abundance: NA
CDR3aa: CASKGQGAGEQYF
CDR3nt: TGTGCCAGCAAGGGACAGGGGGCAGGGGAGCAGTACTTC

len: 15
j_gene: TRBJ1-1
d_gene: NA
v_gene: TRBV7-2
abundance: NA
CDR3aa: CASSLNQGKRIEAFF
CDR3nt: TGTGCCAGCAGCCTCAACCAGGGGAAAAGGATCGAAGCTTTCTTT

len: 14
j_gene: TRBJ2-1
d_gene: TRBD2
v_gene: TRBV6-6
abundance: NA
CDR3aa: CASSTPREENEQFF
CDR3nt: TGTGCCAGCAGTACCCCGCGGGAGGAAAATGAGCAGTTCTTC

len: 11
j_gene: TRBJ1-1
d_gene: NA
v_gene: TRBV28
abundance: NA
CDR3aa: CASSLGTEAFF
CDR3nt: TGTGCCAGCAGTTTGGGGACTGAAGCTTTCTTT

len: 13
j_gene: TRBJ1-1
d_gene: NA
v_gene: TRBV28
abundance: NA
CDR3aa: CASSPGGGTEAFF
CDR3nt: TGTGCCAGCAGTCCCGGGGGGGGCACTGAAGCTTTCTTT

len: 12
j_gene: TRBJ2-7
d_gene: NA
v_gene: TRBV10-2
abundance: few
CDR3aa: CASSAKPYEQYF
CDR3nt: TGCGCCAGCAGTGCCAAGCCCTACGAGCAGTACTTC

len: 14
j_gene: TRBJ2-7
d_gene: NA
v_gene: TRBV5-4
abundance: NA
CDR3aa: CASSPAWGSYEQYF
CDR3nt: TGTGCCAGCAGCCCCGCTTGGGGGTCCTACGAGCAGTACTTC

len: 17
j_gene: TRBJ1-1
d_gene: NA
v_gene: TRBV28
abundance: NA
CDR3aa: CASSLLVGPGRGGAAFF
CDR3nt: TGTGCCAGCAGTTTATTAGTAGGTCCCGGCAGGGGTGGGGCGGCTTTCTTT

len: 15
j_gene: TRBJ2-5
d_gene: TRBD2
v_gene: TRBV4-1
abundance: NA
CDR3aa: CASSQEGPSGETQYF
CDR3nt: TGCGCCAGCAGCCAAGAGGGACCTAGCGGAGAGACCCAGTACTTC

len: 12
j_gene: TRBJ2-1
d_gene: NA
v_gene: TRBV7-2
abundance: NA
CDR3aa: CASSFTGHEQFF
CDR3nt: TGTGCCAGCAGCTTCACAGGCCATGAGCAGTTCTTC

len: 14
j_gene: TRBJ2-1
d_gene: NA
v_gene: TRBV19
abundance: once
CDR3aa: CASSIGEGYNEQFF
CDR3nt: TGTGCCAGTAGTATAGGAGAGGGGTACAATGAGCAGTTCTTC

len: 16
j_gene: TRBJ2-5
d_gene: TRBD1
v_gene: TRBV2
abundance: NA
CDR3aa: CASSDGDRGFQETQYF
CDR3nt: TGTGCCAGCAGTGATGGTGACAGGGGTTTTCAAGAGACCCAGTACTTC

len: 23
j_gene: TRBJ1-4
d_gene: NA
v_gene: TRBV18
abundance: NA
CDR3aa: CASSPWAGLTGQGSENSNEKLFF
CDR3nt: TGTGCCAGCTCACCATGGGCGGGATTAACTGGCCAGGGCTCTGAAAATTCTAATGAAAAACTGTTTTTT